One and the same sample provided the 16 T cell receptor beta chains below, sequenced in a study of blood T cell repertoires in COVID-19 (dated by TCRdb to the early 2020s). Receptor libraries were prepared by the immunoSEQ multiplex PCR assay. Here the immuneACCESS table is served through TCRdb, limited to in-frame sequences with V and J called. Missing clones are a known gap in these copies; in checked studies unresolved V genes cover under half, and the rest lacks a known reason. The sample table holds 250,000 to 400,000 clones, of which about nine tenths were seen once. Around 1.6% of the sample is in the top ten clones. Material for sequencing was peripheral blood. The source of these receptors is a woman aged 25 to 39 with COVID-19, enrolled during active disease.

This clone was detected once. The chain has TRBV11-2 and TRBJ1-4; D is uncertain. Germline V CDR1 and CDR2: SGHAT, FQNNGV. V gave up 5 bases and J gave up 5 bases, with 12 bases separating them. CDR3 size: 14 residues. In nucleotides, the CDR3 is TGTGCCAGCAGCCTAGGGTACGCGAATGAAAAACTGTTTTTT. Protein: CASSLGYANEKLFF.

The CDR3 sequence is CASSERGYDEQYV. DNA for the CDR3: TGTGCCAGCAGTGAACGGGGGTACGACGAGCAGTACGTC. The rearrangement uses TRBV2 and TRBJ2-7; D perhaps matches TRBD2 (6 bases). The CDR3 extends over 13 amino acids. Between the trimmed V and J ends, which lost 2 bases and 5 bases, there was a span of 10 bases. Looked up from germline, CDR1 is SNHLY and CDR2 is FYNNEI.

The chain links TRBV2 to TRBJ1-1; 9 bases are a match to TRBD1. The V and J ends lost 2 bases and 0 bases, in that order; junction bases with no gene match: 10. The CDR3 covers 18 residues. Germline-derived CDR1 and CDR2 are SNHLY and FYNNEI. CDR3 in amino acids: CASSEIKGWTGVNTEAFF. The CDR3 nucleotides are TGTGCCAGCAGTGAAATAAAAGGCTGGACAGGGGTGAACACTGAAGCTTTCTTT.

This clone came up once. This chain joins TRBV5-1 and TRBJ2-1, with TRBD1 as a possible D gene (6 bases). The V end lost 4 bases, the J end lost 4 bases, and 12 bases lay between the germline ends. This CDR3 comprises 14 residues. Germline CDR1 is SGHRS and CDR2 is YFSETQ. The CDR3, as DNA: TGCGCCAGCAGCCTACAAACAGGGTACAATGAGCAGTTCTTC. The encoded protein is CASSLQTGYNEQFF.

This chain uses TRBV6-5 with TRBJ1-1; 8 bases fit TRBD1. This CDR3 has 14 amino acids. Unmatched junction bases numbered 7, after V lost 6 bases and J lost 4 bases. CDR1 and CDR2 (germline): MNHEY, SVGAGI. CDR3 coding DNA: TGTGCCAGCAGAGTAGGACAGGGTAGCACTGAAGCTTTCTTT. This sequence encodes CASRVGQGSTEAFF.

The chain combines TRBV6-5 with TRBJ2-5; no definite D call. The CDR3 is 11 amino acids. Germline V lookup: CDR1 MNHEY, CDR2 SVGAGI. V was trimmed by 6 bases and J by 1 base, leaving 3 bases between them. The CDR3 bases are TGTGCCAGCAGGCGCCAAGAGACCCAGTACTTC. As protein: CASRRQETQYF.

A few counts support this clone. The rearrangement links TRBV4-2 to TRBJ1-2; 10 nucleotides agree with TRBD1. The CDR3 covers 15 residues. V dropped 4 bases and J dropped 0; count of bases not matched to a gene: 2. The germline V gene encodes CDR1 LGHNA and CDR2 YNFKEQ. Written as DNA, the CDR3 is TGTGCCAGCAGCCCCGGGACAGGGGCTAACTATGGCTACACCTTC. Its translation: CASSPGTGANYGYTF.

The genes are TRBV4-1 and TRBJ2-3; D not resolved. The CDR3 has 14 amino acids. V was shortened by 3 bases and J by 3 bases, with 10 bases between the two germline ends. CDR1 is MGHRA and CDR2 is YSYEKL in the germline V gene. The CDR3 loop reads CASSQAAVTDTQYF. As DNA, the CDR3 is TGCGCCAGCAGCCAGGCGGCGGTTACAGATACGCAGTATTTT.

This chain joins TRBV30 and TRBJ1-5; TRBD1 matches at 10 bases. CDR3 length equals 15 residues. Germline V lookup: CDR1 GTSNPN, CDR2 SVGIG (reference sequence). With 2 bases clipped from V and 5 bases from J, the junction kept 6 bases outside the gene matches. The chain's CDR3 is CAWSIRGQGHQPQHF. The CDR3, as DNA: TGTGCCTGGAGTATTAGGGGACAGGGGCATCAGCCCCAGCATTTT. The full variable domain, with the rest looked up from reference TRBV30 and TRBJ1-5, is SQTIHQWPATLVQPVGSPLSLECTVEGTSNPNLYWYRQAAGRGLQLLFYSVGIGQISSEVPQNLSASRPQDRQFILSSKKLLLSDSGFYLCAWSIRGQGHQPQHFGDGTRLSIL.

V usage is TRBV6-5 and J usage is TRBJ2-5, with a weak D call TRBD2 (6 bases). The CDR3 loop spans 13 amino acids. Germline V gives CDR1 MNHEY, CDR2 SVGAGI. V lost 8 bases and J 2 bases, leaving 12 bases between the germline ends. The CDR3, as DNA: TGTGCCAGCGCTCAGGACTATCAAGAGACCCAGTACTTC. It encodes CASAQDYQETQYF.

The chain recombines TRBV19 with TRBJ1-4, with D unclear. The CDR3 totals 15 residues. With 3 bases removed from V and 0 bases from J, the gap between germline ends came to 8 bases. The germline CDR1 and CDR2 sequences are LNHDA and SQIVND (reference sequence). CDR3 region: CASSMGDSTNEKLFF. The CDR3 DNA is TGTGCCAGTAGTATGGGCGATTCAACTAATGAAAAACTGTTTTTT.

This rearrangement joins TRBV27 to TRBJ2-2, with a weak D call TRBD1 (5 bases). The germline V and J ends were trimmed by 3 bases and 6 bases, with 14 bases remaining between them. There are 15 residues in the CDR3. Germline-derived CDR1 and CDR2 are MNHEY and SMNVEV (reference sequence). CDR3 protein: CASSFSGYQPGELFF. The CDR3, as DNA: TGTGCCAGCAGTTTTTCAGGGTATCAACCCGGGGAGCTGTTTTTT.

The chain combines TRBV6-5 with TRBJ1-1, with 10 bases identical to TRBD1. The junction had 8 bases not matched to a gene; V was cut back by 6 bases and J by 4 bases. The CDR3 is 15 amino acids. The germline V gene has CDR1 MNHEY and CDR2 SVGAGI. This CDR3 is CASRTTGGAGTEAFF. CDR3 nucleotide sequence: TGTGCCAGCAGGACGACAGGGGGCGCCGGCACTGAAGCTTTCTTT.

This clone was detected only once. The gene calls are TRBV6-5 and TRBJ1-2; TRBD1 matches 8 bases. V dropped 9 bases and J dropped 4; count of bases not matched to a gene: 7. The CDR3 is 13 residues long. Germline assignment: CDR1 MNHEY and CDR2 SVGAGI. CDR3 protein: CASSQGAVYGYTF. The CDR3, as DNA: TGTGCCAGTTCCCAGGGGGCGGTCTATGGCTACACCTTC.

This sequence joins TRBV9 and TRBJ1-5, with 8 bases that match TRBD1. V dropped 10 bases and J dropped 5; count of bases not matched to a gene: 11. The germline V gene has CDR1 SGDLS and CDR2 YYNGEE. The CDR3 runs to 14 residues. The CDR3 reads CASSPDRADQPQHF. CDR3 coding DNA: TGTGCCTCTTCCCCGGACAGGGCGGATCAGCCCCAGCATTTT.

The V gene is TRBV7-9, the J gene TRBJ2-2; possibly TRBD2 for D (6 bases). The germline gives CDR1 SEHNR, CDR2 FQNEAQ (reference sequence). The CDR3 has 14 amino acids. With 11 bases removed from V and 3 bases from J, the gap between germline ends came to 16 bases. CDR3 sequence (DNA): TGTGCCTCGGAGGGGCCGCTGTACACCGGGGAGCTGTTTTTT. This encodes CASEGPLYTGELFF.